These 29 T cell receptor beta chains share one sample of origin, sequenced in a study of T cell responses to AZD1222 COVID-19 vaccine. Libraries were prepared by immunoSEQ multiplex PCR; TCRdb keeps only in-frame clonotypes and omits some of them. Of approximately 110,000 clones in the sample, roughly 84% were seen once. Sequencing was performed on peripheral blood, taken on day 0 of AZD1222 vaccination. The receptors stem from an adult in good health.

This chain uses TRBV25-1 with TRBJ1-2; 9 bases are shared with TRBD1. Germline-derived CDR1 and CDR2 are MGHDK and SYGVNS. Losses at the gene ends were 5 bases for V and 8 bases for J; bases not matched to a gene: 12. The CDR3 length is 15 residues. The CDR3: CASSTTYGTGSGYTF. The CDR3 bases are TGTGCCAGCAGTACGACCTATGGGACAGGGTCGGGCTACACCTTC.

CDR3 sequence (DNA): TGTGCCAGCAGCTCGGTCAGACAGGGGGTCGGTGAAAAACTGTTTTTT. Translation gives CASSSVRQGVGEKLFF. The chain joins TRBV5-6 to TRBJ1-4, with TRBD1 identical over 9 bases. Germline CDR1 SGHDT, CDR2 YYEEEE. There are 16 residues in the CDR3. Unmatched junction bases numbered 10, after V lost 3 bases and J lost 7 bases. Together with reference TRBV5-6 and TRBJ1-4, the CDR3 gives the full variable domain: DAGVTQSPTHLIKTRGQQVTLRCSPKSGHDTVSWYQQALGQGPQFIFQYYEEEERQRGNFPDRFSGHQFPNYSSELNVNALLLGDSALYLCASSSVRQGVGEKLFFGSGTQLSVL.

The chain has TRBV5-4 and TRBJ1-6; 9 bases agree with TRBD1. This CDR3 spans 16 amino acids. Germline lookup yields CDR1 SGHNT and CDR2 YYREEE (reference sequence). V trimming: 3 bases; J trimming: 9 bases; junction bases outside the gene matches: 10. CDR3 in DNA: TGTGCCAGCAGCTCGCTTCTGGTGACAGGGGGTTCACCCCTCCACTTT. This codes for CASSSLLVTGGSPLHF. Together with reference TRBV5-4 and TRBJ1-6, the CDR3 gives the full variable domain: ETGVTQSPTHLIKTRGQQVTLRCSSQSGHNTVSWYQQALGQGPQFIFQYYREEENGRGNFPPRFSGLQFPNYSSELNVNALELDDSALYLCASSSLLVTGGSPLHFGNGTRLTVT.

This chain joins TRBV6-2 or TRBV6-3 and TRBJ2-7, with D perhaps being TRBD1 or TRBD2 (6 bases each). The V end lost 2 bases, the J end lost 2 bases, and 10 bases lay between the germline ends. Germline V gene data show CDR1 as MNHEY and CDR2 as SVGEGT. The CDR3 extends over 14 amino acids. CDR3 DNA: TGTGCCAGCAGTTACGTTGGGGGGCCCTACGAGCAGTACTTC. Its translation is CASSYVGGPYEQYF.

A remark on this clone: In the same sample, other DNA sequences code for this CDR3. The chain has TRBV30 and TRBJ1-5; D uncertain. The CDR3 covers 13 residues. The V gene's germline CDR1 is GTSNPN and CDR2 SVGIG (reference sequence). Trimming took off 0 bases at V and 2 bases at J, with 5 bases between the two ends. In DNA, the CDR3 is TGTGCCTGGAGTGTACGAGGCAATCAGCCCCAGCATTTT. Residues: CAWSVRGNQPQHF.

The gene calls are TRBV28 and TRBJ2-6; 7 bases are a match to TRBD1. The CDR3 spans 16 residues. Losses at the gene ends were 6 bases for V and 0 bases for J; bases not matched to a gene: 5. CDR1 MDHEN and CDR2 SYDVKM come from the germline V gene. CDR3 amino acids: CASSPPGGSGANVLTF. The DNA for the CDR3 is TGTGCCAGCAGCCCGCCAGGGGGCTCTGGGGCCAACGTCCTGACTTTC.

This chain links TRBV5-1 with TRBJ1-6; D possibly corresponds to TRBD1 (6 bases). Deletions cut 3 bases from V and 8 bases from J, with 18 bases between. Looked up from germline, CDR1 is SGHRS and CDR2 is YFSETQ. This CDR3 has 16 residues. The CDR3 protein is CASSSIGTNNDSPLHF. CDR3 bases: TGCGCCAGCAGCTCGATCGGGACAAATAATGATTCACCCCTCCACTTT.

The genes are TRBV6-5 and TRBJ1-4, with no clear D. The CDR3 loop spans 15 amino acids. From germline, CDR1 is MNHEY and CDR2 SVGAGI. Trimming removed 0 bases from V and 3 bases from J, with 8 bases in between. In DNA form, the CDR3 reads TGTGCCAGCAGTTACTCAGGGCGTCCTAATGAAAAACTGTTTTTT. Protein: CASSYSGRPNEKLFF.

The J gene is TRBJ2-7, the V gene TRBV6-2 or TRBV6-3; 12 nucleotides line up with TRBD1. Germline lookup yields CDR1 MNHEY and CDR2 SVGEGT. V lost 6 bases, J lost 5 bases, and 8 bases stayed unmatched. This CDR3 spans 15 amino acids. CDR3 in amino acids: CASSLAGTGGHEQYF. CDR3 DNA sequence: TGTGCCAGCAGCCTCGCCGGGACAGGGGGCCACGAGCAGTACTTC.

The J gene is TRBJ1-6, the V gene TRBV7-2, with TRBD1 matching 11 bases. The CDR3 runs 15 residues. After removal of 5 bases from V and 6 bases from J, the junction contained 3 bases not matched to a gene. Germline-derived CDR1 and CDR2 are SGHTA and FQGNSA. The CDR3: CASSPGTGGNSPLHF. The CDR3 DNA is TGTGCCAGCAGCCCCGGGACAGGGGGTAATTCACCCCTCCACTTT.

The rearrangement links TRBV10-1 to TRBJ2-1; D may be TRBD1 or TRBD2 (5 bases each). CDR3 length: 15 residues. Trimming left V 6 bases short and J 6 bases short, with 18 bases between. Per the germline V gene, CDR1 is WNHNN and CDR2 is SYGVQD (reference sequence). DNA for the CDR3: TGCGCCAGCAGCCCCCCCGGGACGCTCGGCAATGAGCAGTTCTTC. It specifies CASSPPGTLGNEQFF.

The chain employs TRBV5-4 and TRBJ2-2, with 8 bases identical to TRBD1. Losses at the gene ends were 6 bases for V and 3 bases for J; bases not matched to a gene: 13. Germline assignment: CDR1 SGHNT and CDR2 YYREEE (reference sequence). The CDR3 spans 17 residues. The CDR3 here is CASTNAAGGVDTGELFF. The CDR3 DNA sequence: TGTGCCAGCACCAACGCGGCAGGGGGCGTAGACACCGGGGAGCTGTTTTTT.

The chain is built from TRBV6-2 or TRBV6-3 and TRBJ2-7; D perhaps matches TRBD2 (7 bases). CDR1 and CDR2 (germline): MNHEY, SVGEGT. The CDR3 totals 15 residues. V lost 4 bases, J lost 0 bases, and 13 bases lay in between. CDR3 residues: CASSFAGALSYEQYF. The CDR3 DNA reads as TGTGCCAGCAGTTTTGCGGGGGCCCTCTCCTACGAGCAGTACTTC.

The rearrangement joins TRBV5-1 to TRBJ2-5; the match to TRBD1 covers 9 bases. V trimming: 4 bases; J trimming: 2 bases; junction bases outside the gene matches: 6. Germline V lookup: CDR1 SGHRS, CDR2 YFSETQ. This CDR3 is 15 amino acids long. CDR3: CASSAQGALQETQYF. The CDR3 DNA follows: TGCGCCAGCAGCGCACAGGGGGCGCTTCAAGAGACCCAGTACTTC.

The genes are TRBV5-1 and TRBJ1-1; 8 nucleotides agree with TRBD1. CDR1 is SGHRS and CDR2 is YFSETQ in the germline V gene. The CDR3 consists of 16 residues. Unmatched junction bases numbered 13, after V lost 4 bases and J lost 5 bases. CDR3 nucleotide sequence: TGCGCCAGCAGCCCCAGCCCTGGGTACAGGGGGACTGAAGCTTTCTTT. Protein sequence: CASSPSPGYRGTEAFF. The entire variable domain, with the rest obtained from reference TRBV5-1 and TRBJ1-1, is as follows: KAGVTQTPRYLIKTRGQQVTLSCSPISGHRSVSWYQQTPGQGLQFLFEYFSETQRNKGNFPGRFSGRQFSNSRSEMNVSTLELGDSALYLCASSPSPGYRGTEAFFGQGTRLTVV.

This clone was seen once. CDR3 sequence reads: CATSLQGPPYNEQFF. For the CDR3, the DNA is TGTGCCACCAGCCTACAGGGTCCCCCATACAATGAGCAGTTCTTC. The genes are TRBV24-1 and TRBJ2-1, with D possibly matching TRBD1 (6 bases). The germline V gene encodes CDR1 KGHDR and CDR2 SFDVKD. The length of the CDR3 is 15 residues. V dropped 7 bases and J dropped 4 bases, with 16 bases sitting between them.

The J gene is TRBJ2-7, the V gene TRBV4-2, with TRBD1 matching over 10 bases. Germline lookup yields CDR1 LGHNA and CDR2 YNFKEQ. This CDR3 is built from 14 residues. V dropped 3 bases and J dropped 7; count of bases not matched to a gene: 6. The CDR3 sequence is CASSHGTGVREQYF. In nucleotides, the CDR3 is TGTGCCAGCAGCCATGGGACAGGGGTGAGAGAGCAGTACTTC.

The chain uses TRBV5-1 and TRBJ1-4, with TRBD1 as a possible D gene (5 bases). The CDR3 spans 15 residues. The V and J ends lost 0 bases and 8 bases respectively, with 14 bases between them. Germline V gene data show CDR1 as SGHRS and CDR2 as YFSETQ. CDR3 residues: CASSLDQGTGEKLFF. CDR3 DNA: TGCGCCAGCAGCTTGGACCAGGGTACGGGCGAAAAACTGTTTTTT.

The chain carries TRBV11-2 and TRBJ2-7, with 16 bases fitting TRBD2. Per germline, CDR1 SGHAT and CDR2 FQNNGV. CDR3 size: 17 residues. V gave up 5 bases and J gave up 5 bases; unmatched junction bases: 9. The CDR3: CASSPGTSGRAPHEQYF. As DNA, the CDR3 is TGTGCCAGCAGCCCAGGGACTAGCGGGAGGGCCCCCCACGAGCAGTACTTC.

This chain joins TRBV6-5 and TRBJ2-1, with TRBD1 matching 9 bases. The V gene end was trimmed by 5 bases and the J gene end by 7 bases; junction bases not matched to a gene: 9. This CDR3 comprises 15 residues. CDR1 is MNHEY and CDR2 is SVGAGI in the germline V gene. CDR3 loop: CASSPWDRVGNEQFF. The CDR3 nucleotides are TGTGCCAGCAGTCCATGGGACAGGGTTGGGAATGAGCAGTTCTTC.

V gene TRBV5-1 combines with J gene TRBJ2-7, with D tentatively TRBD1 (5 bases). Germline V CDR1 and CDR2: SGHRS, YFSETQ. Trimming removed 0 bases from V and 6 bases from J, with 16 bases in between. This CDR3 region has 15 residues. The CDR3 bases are TGCGCCAGCAGCTTGGAGTCAGGGAAGTCAGGCGAGCAGTACTTC. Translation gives CASSLESGKSGEQYF.

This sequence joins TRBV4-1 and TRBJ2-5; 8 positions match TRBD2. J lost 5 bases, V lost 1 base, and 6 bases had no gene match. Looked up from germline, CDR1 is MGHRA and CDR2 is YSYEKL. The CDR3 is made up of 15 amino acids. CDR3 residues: CASSQGLAGRETQYF. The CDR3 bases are TGCGCCAGCAGCCAAGGTTTAGCGGGGAGGGAGACCCAGTACTTC.

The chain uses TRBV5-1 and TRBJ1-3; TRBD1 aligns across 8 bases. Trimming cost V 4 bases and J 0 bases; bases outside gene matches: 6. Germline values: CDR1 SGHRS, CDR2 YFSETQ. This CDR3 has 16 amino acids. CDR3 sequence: CASSPGTGDSGNTIYF. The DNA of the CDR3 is TGCGCCAGCAGCCCCGGGACAGGCGACTCTGGAAACACCATATATTTT. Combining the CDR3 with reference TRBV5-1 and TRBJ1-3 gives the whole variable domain KAGVTQTPRYLIKTRGQQVTLSCSPISGHRSVSWYQQTPGQGLQFLFEYFSETQRNKGNFPGRFSGRQFSNSRSEMNVSTLELGDSALYLCASSPGTGDSGNTIYFGEGSWLTVV.

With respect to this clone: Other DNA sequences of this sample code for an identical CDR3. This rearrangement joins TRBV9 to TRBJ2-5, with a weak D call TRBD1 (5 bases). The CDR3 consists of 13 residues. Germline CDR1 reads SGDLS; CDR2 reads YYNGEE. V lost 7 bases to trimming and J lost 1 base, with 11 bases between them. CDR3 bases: TGTGCCAGCTCCCTTAGGGGCCAAGAGACCCAGTACTTC. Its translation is CASSLRGQETQYF.

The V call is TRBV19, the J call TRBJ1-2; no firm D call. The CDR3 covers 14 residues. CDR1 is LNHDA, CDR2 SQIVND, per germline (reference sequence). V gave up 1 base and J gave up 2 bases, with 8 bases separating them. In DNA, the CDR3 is TGTGCCAGTAGTATAGTGTTGGGAAACTATGGCTACACCTTC. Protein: CASSIVLGNYGYTF.

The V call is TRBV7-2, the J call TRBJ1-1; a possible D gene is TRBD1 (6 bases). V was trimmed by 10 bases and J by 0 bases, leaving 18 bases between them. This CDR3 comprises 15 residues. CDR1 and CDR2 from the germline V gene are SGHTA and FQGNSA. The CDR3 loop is CAIFRTAGLNTEAFF. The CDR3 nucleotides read TGTGCCATCTTCAGGACAGCCGGATTGAACACTGAAGCTTTCTTT.

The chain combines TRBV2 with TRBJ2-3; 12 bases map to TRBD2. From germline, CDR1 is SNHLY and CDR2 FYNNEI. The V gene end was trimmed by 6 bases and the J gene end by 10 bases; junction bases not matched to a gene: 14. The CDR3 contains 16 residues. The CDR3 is CASSPRVLAGGGSQYF. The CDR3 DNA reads TGTGCCAGCAGCCCCAGGGTACTAGCGGGGGGTGGGTCGCAGTATTTT.

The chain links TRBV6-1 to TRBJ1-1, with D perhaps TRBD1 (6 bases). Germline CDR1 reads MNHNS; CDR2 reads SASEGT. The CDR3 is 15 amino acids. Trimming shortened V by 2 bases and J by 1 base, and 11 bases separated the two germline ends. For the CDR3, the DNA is TGTGCCAGCAGTGAATACGAAGGGGGGAACACTGAAGCTTTCTTT. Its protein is CASSEYEGGNTEAFF.

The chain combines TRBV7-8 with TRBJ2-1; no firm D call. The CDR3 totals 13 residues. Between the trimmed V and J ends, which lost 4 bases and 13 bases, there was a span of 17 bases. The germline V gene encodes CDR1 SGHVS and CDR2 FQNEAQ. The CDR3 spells CASSSEASARQFF. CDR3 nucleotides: TGTGCCAGCAGCTCCGAAGCATCGGCCCGACAGTTCTTC.